This T cell receptor beta chain is from a study of regulatory T cells in long-lasting Graves disease. This clonotype was detected many times. Its antigen is not known. Library construction for TCR beta used iRepertoire HTBI primers and Arm-PCR of CDR3 regions. One entry per CDR3 protein, called by TCRdb with MiXCR from the multiplex PCR reads. The table lists hundreds of thousands of distinct CDR3 sequences, roughly 14% of them singletons, with about 9.1% in the top ten. V lost 4 bases to trimming and J lost 4 bases, with 11 bases between them. Looked up from germline, CDR1 is SGHRS and CDR2 is YFSETQ. CDR3 size: 14 residues. Sample time point: newly diagnosed GD, antithyroid drugs for less than 3 months. TCR sequences were obtained from RNA taken from PBMCs. General study points: Whereas new patients shared 966 public clonotypes, persistent patients shared more, at 2,500 to 3,500. Sample size was small, which may have lowered accuracy.

Another study also made use of these data, one on T cells in Graves' hyperthyroidism and ophthalmopathy.

The TCR originated in a man aged 25 to 40 with Graves disease. The chain is built from TRBV5-1 and TRBJ2-2; unclear D gene. The specimen comprised peripheral blood mononuclear cells (PBMCs), sampled at new diagnosis, from a patient treated with antithyroid drugs. In DNA, the CDR3 is TGCGCCAGCAGCGGCACAGTGGGCACCGGGGAGCTGTTTTTT. It encodes CASSGTVGTGELFF. The full variable domain, its missing parts supplied by reference TRBV5-1 and TRBJ2-2, is KAGVTQTPRYLIKTRGQQVTLSCSPISGHRSVSWYQQTPGQGLQFLFEYFSETQRNKGNFPGRFSGRQFSNSRSEMNVSTLELGDSALYLCASSGTVGTGELFFGEGSRLTVL.